This T cell receptor (beta chain) was identified in a study of T-cell memory formation after mild COVID-19. The germline CDR1 and CDR2 sequences are KGHSH and LQKENI. Trimming stripped 0 bases from V and 2 bases from J, with 12 bases between. The CDR3 length is 16 residues. As to this clonotype: The antigen is undetermined.

Points from the study as a whole: Contracting clones, day 15 to 85, had balanced CD4/CD8, and later expanders favored CD4+.

Each CDR3 protein is one row after TCRdb ran MiXCR on the 5' RACE reads. The data contain about 180,000 distinct CDR3 sequences, approximately 17% of them singletons. The sample taken for sequencing was PBMCs or a T cell subset sorted from them (not recorded which). The TCR originated in a man younger than 35 who had mild COVID-19 (a few samples of this study predate the infection). Cell type and time point are not known. The chain employs TRBV18 and TRBJ2-3, with D maybe TRBD2 (6 bases). In DNA, the CDR3 is TGTGCCAGCTCACCACCGGGAGGACACCACACAGATACGCAGTATTTT. Its translation: CASSPPGGHHTDTQYF.